This T cell receptor (beta chain) was observed in a study of CD8 T cells in Susac syndrome. Trimming pared 7 bases from V and 6 bases from J, leaving 19 bases between. The CDR3 loop spans 14 amino acids. Reverse transcription of roughly 0.45 to 1 ug RNA was performed with random hexamers. Amplification of the TCR beta CDR3 was carried out by immunoSEQ multiplex PCR, which spanned a total of 54 Vbeta and 13 Jbeta segments. TCRdb redid the calling of the immunoSEQ multiplex PCR reads with MiXCR, one entry per CDR3 protein. The data show over 80,000 distinct CDR3 sequences, over 80% seen once. Sequencing of TCR beta covered CD8+ and CD4+ T cells obtained from blood. Negative isolation yielded the CD8+ and CD4+ T cells, while FACS enriched the TEMRA cells. This clonotype was counted once.

J is TRBJ2-7 and V is TRBV12-3 or TRBV12-4, with D maybe TRBD1 (6 bases). The TCR sequence derives from a human donor in good health. Sequencing was carried out using CD8+ T cells from PBMCs. CDR3 residues: CASTPPGQPFEQYF. CDR3 nucleotide sequence: TGTGCCAGCACCCCCCCTGGACAGCCGTTCGAGCAGTACTTC.